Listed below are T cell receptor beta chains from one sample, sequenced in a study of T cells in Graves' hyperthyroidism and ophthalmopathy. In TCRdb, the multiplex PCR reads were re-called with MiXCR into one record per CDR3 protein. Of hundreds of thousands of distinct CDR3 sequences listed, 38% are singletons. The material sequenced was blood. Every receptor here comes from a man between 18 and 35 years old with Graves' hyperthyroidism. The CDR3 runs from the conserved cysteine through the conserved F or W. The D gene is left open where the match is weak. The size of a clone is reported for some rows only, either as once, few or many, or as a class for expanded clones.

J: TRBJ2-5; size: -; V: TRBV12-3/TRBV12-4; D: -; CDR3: CASSFGDQPQETQYF; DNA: TGTGCCAGCAGTTTCGGGGACCAACCTCAAGAGACCCAGTACTTC
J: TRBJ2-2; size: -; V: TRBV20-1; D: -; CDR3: CSARDPKGTGELFF; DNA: TGCAGTGCTAGGGACCCCAAAGGTACCGGGGAGCTGTTTTTT
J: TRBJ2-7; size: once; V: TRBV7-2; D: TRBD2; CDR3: CASSYSGVTEQYF; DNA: TGTGCCAGCAGCTATAGCGGGGTGACCGAGCAGTACTTC
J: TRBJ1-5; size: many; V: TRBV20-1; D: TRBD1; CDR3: CSASGTGVQPQHF; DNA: TGCAGTGCCTCCGGGACAGGGGTCCAGCCCCAGCATTTT
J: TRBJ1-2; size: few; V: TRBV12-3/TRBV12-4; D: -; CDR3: CASTPGPTNNYGYTF; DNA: TGTGCCAGCACCCCGGGACCGACGAATAACTATGGCTACACCTTC
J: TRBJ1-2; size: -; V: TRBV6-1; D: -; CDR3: CASRVVREVSYTF; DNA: TGTGCCAGCAGGGTCGTCAGGGAAGTAAGCTACACCTTC
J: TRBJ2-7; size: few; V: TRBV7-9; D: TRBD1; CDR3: CASSGGTGGFYEQYF; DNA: TGTGCCAGCAGCGGGGGGACAGGGGGCTTCTACGAGCAGTACTTC
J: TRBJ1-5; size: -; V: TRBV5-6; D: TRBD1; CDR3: CASSQTGESQPQHF; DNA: TGTGCCAGCAGCCAGACAGGGGAGTCTCAGCCCCAGCATTTT
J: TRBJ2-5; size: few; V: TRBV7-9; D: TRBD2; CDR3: CASSSKIAGIKTQYF; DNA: TGTGCCAGCAGCTCCAAAATAGCGGGGATAAAGACCCAGTACTTC
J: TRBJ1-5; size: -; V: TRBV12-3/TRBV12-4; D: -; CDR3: CASSSGGARNSNQPQHF; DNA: TGTGCCAGCAGTTCTGGGGGGGCACGCAATAGCAATCAGCCCCAGCATTTT
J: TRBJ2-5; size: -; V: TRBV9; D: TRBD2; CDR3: CASSPPTSGVQETQYF; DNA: TGTGCCAGCTCACCACCGACTAGCGGGGTCCAAGAGACCCAGTACTTC
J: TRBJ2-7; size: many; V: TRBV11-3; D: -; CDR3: CASSLTWGNEQYF; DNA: TGTGCCAGCAGCTTAACGTGGGGGAACGAGCAGTACTTC
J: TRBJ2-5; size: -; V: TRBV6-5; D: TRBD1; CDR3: CASSWTGSKETQYF; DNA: TGTGCCAGCAGTTGGACAGGGTCGAAGGAGACCCAGTACTTC
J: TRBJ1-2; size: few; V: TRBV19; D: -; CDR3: CASNVMRGNYGYTF; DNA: TGTGCCAGTAATGTGATGAGAGGGAACTATGGCTACACCTTC
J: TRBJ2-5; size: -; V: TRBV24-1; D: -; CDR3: CATSVGARQETQYF; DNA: TGTGCCACCAGCGTAGGGGCACGGCAAGAGACCCAGTACTTC
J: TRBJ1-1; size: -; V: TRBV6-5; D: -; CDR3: CASSYSGTWAFF; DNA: TGTGCCAGCAGTTACTCCGGGACGTGGGCTTTCTTT
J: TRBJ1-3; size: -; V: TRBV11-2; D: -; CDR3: CASSSGVGASGNTIYF; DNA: TGTGCCAGCAGCTCAGGAGTGGGAGCCTCTGGAAACACCATATATTTT
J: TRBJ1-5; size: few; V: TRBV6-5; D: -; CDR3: CASSFYNNQPQHF; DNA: TGTGCCAGCAGTTTTTACAACAATCAGCCCCAGCATTTT
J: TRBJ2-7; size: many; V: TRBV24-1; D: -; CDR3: CATSGAASYEQYF; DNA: TGTGCCACCAGCGGAGCGGCTTCCTACGAGCAGTACTTC
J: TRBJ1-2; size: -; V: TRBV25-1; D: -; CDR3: CASSEYSSHDVSYGYTF; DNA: TGTGCCAGCAGTGAATATAGCAGCCATGACGTCAGCTATGGCTACACCTTC
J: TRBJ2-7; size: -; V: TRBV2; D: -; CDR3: CASSLAHPPLEQYF; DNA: TGTGCCAGCAGTTTGGCACATCCCCCTTTGGAGCAGTACTTC
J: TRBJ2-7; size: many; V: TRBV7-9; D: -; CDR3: CASSFRQAEQYF; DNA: TGTGCCAGCAGCTTCCGCCAGGCAGAGCAGTACTTC
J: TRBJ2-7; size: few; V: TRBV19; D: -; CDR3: CASSITHRMYEQYF; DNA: TGTGCCAGTAGTATAACTCACAGAATGTACGAGCAGTACTTC
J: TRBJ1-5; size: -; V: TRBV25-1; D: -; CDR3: CASQEQNQPQHF; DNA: TGTGCCAGCCAAGAACAGAATCAGCCCCAGCATTTT
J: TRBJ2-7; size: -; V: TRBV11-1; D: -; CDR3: CASSFSTDYEQYF; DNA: TGTGCCAGCAGCTTCTCGACAGACTACGAGCAGTACTTC
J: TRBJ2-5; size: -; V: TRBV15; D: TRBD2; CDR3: CATSRDRGGAETQYF; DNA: TGTGCCACCAGCAGAGATCGGGGAGGGGCGGAGACCCAGTACTTC
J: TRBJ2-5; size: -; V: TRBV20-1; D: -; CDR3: CSAFPGEGLETQYF; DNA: TGCAGTGCTTTTCCAGGAGAGGGTTTGGAGACCCAGTACTTC
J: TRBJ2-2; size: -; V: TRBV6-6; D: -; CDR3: CASSLETTGPAGELFF; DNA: TGTGCCAGCAGTCTCGAAACCACAGGTCCCGCGGGGGAGCTGTTTTTT
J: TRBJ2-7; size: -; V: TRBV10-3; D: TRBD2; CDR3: CAISGGAGGYEQYF; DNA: TGTGCCATCAGTGGAGGGGCGGGGGGCTACGAGCAGTACTTC
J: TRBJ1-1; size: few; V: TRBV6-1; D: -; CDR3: CASSVGTITEAFF; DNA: TGTGCCAGCAGTGTAGGGACGATCACTGAAGCTTTCTTT
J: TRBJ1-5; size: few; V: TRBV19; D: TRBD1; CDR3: CASRDRQGSGQPQHF; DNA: TGTGCCAGCAGAGACCGACAGGGATCGGGTCAGCCCCAGCATTTT
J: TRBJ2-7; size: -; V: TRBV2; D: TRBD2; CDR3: CASRASGHYEQYF; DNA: TGTGCCAGCAGGGCTAGCGGCCACTACGAGCAGTACTTC
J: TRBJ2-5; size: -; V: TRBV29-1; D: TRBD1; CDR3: CRTDRGRETQYF; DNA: TGCAGGACCGACAGGGGTCGGGAGACCCAGTACTTC
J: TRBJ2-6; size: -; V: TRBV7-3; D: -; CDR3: CAWSVGGANVLTF; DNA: TGTGCCTGGAGTGTCGGAGGGGCCAACGTCCTGACTTTC
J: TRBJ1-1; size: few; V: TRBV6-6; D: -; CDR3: CASSLDVRAFF; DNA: TGTGCCAGCAGCCTAGATGTGAGGGCTTTCTTT
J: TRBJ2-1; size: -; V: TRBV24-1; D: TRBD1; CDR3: CATSEGQGYNEQFF; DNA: TGTGCCACCAGTGAGGGACAGGGGTACAATGAGCAGTTCTTC
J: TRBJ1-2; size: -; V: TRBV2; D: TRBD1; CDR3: CASGGTGIGGYTF; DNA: TGTGCCAGCGGCGGGACAGGGATCGGCGGCTACACCTTC
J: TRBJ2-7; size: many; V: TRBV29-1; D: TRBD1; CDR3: CSVGRGYEQYF; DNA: TGCAGCGTTGGCAGGGGGTACGAGCAGTACTTC
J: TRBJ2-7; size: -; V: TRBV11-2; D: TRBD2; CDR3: CASSGSTSGGSYEQYF; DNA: TGTGCCAGCAGTGGAAGTACTAGCGGGGGCTCCTACGAGCAGTACTTC
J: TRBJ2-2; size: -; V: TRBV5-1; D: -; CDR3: CASSSPRGYTGELFF; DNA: TGCGCCAGCAGCTCCCCCAGGGGATACACCGGGGAGCTGTTTTTT
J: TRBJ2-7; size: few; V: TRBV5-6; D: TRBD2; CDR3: CASNLGGAYEQYF; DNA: TGTGCCAGCAACCTGGGAGGGGCCTACGAGCAGTACTTC
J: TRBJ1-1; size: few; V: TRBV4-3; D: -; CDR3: CASSHRGGTEAFF; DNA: TGCGCCAGCAGCCATCGGGGGGGAACTGAAGCTTTCTTT
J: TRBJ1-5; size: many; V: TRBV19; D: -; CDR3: CASRQGVGNQPQHF; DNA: TGTGCCAGTAGGCAGGGTGTCGGCAATCAGCCCCAGCATTTT
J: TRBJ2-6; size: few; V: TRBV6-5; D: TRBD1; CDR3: CASSSTGAEANVLTF; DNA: TGTGCCAGCAGTTCAACAGGGGCTGAGGCCAACGTCCTGACTTTC
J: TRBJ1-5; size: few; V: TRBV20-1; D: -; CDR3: CSAPDGGANQPQHF; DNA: TGCAGTGCTCCGGACGGGGGGGCCAATCAGCCCCAGCATTTT
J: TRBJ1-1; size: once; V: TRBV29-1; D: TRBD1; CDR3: CSIDRVGTEAFF; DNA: TGCAGCATAGACAGGGTGGGCACTGAAGCTTTCTTT
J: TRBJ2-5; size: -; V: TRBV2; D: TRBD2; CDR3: CASSPLAGWGETQYF; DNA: TGTGCCAGCAGTCCATTAGCGGGGTGGGGAGAGACCCAGTACTTC
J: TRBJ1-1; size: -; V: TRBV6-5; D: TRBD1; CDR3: CASSYGTGLTEAFF; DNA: TGTGCCAGCAGTTACGGGACAGGTTTGACTGAAGCTTTCTTT
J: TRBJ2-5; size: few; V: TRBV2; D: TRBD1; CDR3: CASSETRTGRETQYF; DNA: TGTGCCAGCAGTGAAACCCGGACAGGGCGGGAGACCCAGTACTTC
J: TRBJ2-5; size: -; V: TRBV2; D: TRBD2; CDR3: CASKSGAETQYF; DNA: TGTGCCAGCAAGAGCGGGGCAGAGACCCAGTACTTC
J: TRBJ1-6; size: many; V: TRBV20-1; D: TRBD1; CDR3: CSARAGQGNSPLHF; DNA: TGCAGTGCTAGGGCGGGACAGGGTAATTCACCCCTCCACTTT
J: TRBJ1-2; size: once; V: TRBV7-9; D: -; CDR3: CASSSYRTALERGGYTF; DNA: TGTGCCAGCAGCTCCTACAGGACAGCGCTGGAGAGGGGTGGCTACACCTTC
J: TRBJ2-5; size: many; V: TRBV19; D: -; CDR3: CASGTRETQYF; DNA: TGTGCCAGCGGGACTCGGGAGACCCAGTACTTC